Shown below are 5 T cell receptor beta chains from a single sample sequenced in a study of cytomegalovirus exposure and HLA in healthy donors. Amplification used 60 Vbeta primers and 13 Jbeta primers. TCRdb's copy holds only in-frame clones and misses some; the assay was immunoSEQ multiplex PCR. The sample contains 150,000 to 200,000 clones, nearly 80% of which appear only once. Sequencing used PBMCs. The receptors stem from a man between 18 and 29 years old in good health and CMV-seropositive.

This clone was observed once. The V call is TRBV19, the J call TRBJ1-5, with D possibly matching TRBD1 (6 bases). The germline V gene has CDR1 LNHDA and CDR2 SQIVND (reference sequence). The CDR3 is 15 residues long. Trimming stripped 5 bases from V and 7 bases from J, with 18 bases between. CDR3 DNA: TGTGCCAGTAGTGCCGGGACAATTAGAGTACAGCCCCAGCATTTT. Its protein is CASSAGTIRVQPQHF.

The chain has TRBV9 and TRBJ1-2; 7 bases align to TRBD1. The V gene's germline CDR1 is SGDLS and CDR2 YYNGEE. The CDR3 spans 15 residues. Trimming cost V 0 bases and J 7 bases; bases outside gene matches: 9. The CDR3 reads CASSVEREGASGYTF. The DNA of the CDR3 is TGTGCCAGCAGCGTAGAACGGGAGGGGGCCAGTGGCTACACCTTC.

The rearrangement uses TRBV5-1 and TRBJ2-2; 10 nucleotides align to TRBD2. The CDR3 contains 16 residues. Looked up from germline, CDR1 is SGHRS and CDR2 is YFSETQ. V was clipped by 2 bases and J by 1 base; unmatched bases: 2. CDR3 amino acids: CASSFLAGENTGELFF. CDR3 DNA sequence: TGCGCCAGCAGCTTCCTAGCGGGGGAGAACACCGGGGAGCTGTTTTTT.

The rearrangement links TRBV29-1 to TRBJ1-3; D might be TRBD1 (5 bases). Germline V lookup: CDR1 SQVTM, CDR2 ANQGSEA. The CDR3 covers 12 residues. V was trimmed by 8 bases and J by 0 bases, leaving 8 bases between them. CDR3 nucleotide sequence: TGCAGCACTACAGGCTCTGGAAACACCATATATTTT. As protein: CSTTGSGNTIYF.

The chain uses TRBV7-8 and TRBJ1-6, with 9 bases lining up with TRBD1. CDR1 is SGHVS and CDR2 is FQNEAQ in the germline V gene. This CDR3 is built from 16 residues. Unmatched junction bases numbered 8, after V lost 5 bases and J lost 6 bases. In DNA form, the CDR3 reads TGTGCCAGCAGCGCACAGGGGGCGCTTGGTAATTCACCCCTCCACTTT. Amino acids: CASSAQGALGNSPLHF.